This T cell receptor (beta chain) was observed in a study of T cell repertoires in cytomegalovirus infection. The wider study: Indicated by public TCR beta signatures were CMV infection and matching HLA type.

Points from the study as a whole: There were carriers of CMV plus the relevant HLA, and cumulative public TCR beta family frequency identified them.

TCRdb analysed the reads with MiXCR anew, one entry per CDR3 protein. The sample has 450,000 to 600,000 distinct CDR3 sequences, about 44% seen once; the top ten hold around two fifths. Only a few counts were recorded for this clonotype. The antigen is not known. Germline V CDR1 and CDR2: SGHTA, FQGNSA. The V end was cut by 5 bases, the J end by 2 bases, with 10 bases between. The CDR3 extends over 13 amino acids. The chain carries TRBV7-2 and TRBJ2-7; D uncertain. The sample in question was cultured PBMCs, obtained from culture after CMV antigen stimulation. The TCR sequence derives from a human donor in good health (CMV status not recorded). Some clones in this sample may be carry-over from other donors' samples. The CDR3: CASSPDPPYEQYF. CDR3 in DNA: TGTGCCAGCAGCCCAGATCCACCCTACGAGCAGTACTTC.